The 23 T cell receptor beta chains reported below all come from one sample, sequenced in a study of cytotoxic CD8 clonotypes in ibrutinib-treated CLL. Profiling relied on immunoSEQ multiplex PCR, and the TCRdb table lists in-frame clones only, not all of them. The repertoire consists of some 140,000 clones, with 75% to 95% occurring once and the leading ten covering 11%. The sequencing used PBMCs, collected after 12 months of ibrutinib treatment. These TCRs come from a human donor with chronic lymphocytic leukemia.

This clone appeared a few times. The genes are TRBV25-1 and TRBJ2-5, with 15 bases matching TRBD2. This CDR3 spans 17 amino acids. The junction had 5 bases not matched to a gene; V was cut back by 1 base and J by 5 bases. From germline, CDR1 is MGHDK and CDR2 SYGVNS. CDR3 loop: CASSEWGLAGGVETQYF. CDR3 sequence (DNA): TGTGCCAGCAGTGAATGGGGACTAGCGGGAGGCGTGGAGACCCAGTACTTC.

The chain links TRBV14 to TRBJ2-2; TRBD2 matches at 7 bases. Trimming took 0 bases from V and 4 from J; bases not matched to a gene: 11. Germline CDR1 is SGHDN and CDR2 is FVKESK. The CDR3 covers 18 residues. The CDR3 sequence is CASSQERGRAGSTGELFF. The CDR3 coding sequence is TGTGCCAGCAGCCAAGAACGGGGGAGGGCCGGGAGCACCGGGGAGCTGTTTTTT.

The chain joins TRBV28 to TRBJ2-1; D not resolved. Trimming took off 7 bases at V and 7 bases at J, with 14 bases between the two ends. Germline V lookup: CDR1 MDHEN, CDR2 SYDVKM. The CDR3 has 13 residues. Here the CDR3 DNA reads TGTGCCAGCACCCCGCCCCTCGGGAATGAGCAGTTCTTC. This sequence encodes CASTPPLGNEQFF.

V is TRBV28 and J is TRBJ1-4; D not resolved. The germline V and J ends were trimmed by 4 bases and 0 bases, with 9 bases remaining between them. CDR3 length: 15 amino acids. From germline, CDR1 is MDHEN and CDR2 SYDVKM. As DNA, the CDR3 is TGTGCCAGCAGTTCAGTGAAAGCAACTAATGAAAAACTGTTTTTT. Protein product: CASSSVKATNEKLFF.

The chain uses TRBV18 and TRBJ2-2; D is undetermined. Trimming cost V 6 bases and J 4 bases, with 18 bases left between them. This CDR3 region has 16 residues. Germline assignment: CDR1 KGHSH and CDR2 LQKENI. The CDR3 region has the DNA TGTGCCAGCTCTCTCCTCGACGGCAGAACCACCGGGGAGCTGTTTTTT. Its translation is CASSLLDGRTTGELFF.

The genes are TRBV11-1 and TRBJ2-5; TRBD1 aligns across 10 bases. Trimming cost V 2 bases and J 6 bases; bases outside gene matches: 3. CDR1 is SGHAT and CDR2 is FQDESV in the germline V gene (reference sequence). CDR3 length equals 14 residues. The CDR3 DNA reads TGTGCCAGCAGCTTACCGGGACAGGGGAAGACCCAGTACTTC. This translates into CASSLPGQGKTQYF.

The rearrangement uses TRBV18 and TRBJ2-3; no reliable D call. This CDR3 region has 14 residues. Deletions cut 2 bases from V and 4 bases from J, with 10 bases between. Germline V gene data show CDR1 as KGHSH and CDR2 as LQKENI. In DNA, the CDR3 is TGTGCCAGCTCACCATTTAAAGGTTCAGATACGCAGTATTTT. It specifies CASSPFKGSDTQYF.

This CDR3 reads CASSLGRSSYNEQFF. The CDR3 nucleotides are TGTGCCAGCAGCTTGGGCAGGAGCTCCTACAATGAGCAGTTCTTC. The genes are TRBV5-6 and TRBJ2-1, with D unresolved. Germline-derived CDR1 and CDR2 are SGHDT and YYEEEE. This CDR3 region has 15 residues. Trimming shortened V by 0 bases and J by 0 bases, and 7 bases separated the two germline ends.

A few counts support this clone. J is TRBJ1-5 and V is TRBV25-1, with 7 bases lining up with TRBD1. V shed 4 bases, J shed 4 bases, and the junction held 4 bases outside the gene matches. The CDR3 is 14 amino acids. Germline assignment: CDR1 MGHDK and CDR2 SYGVNS. The CDR3 reads CASSGGGNNQPQHF. DNA of the CDR3: TGTGCCAGCAGTGGAGGGGGCAATAATCAGCCCCAGCATTTT.

The chain has TRBV14 and TRBJ2-7, with 12 nucleotides matching TRBD2. CDR1 is SGHDN and CDR2 is FVKESK in the germline V gene. This CDR3 comprises 14 residues. V gave up 6 bases and J gave up 6 bases; unmatched junction bases: 6. This chain's CDR3 is CASRATSGSGEQYF. CDR3 nucleotide sequence: TGTGCCAGCAGGGCGACTAGCGGGAGTGGCGAGCAGTACTTC.

This chain connects TRBV6-6 to TRBJ1-1; D call uncertain. The CDR3 extends over 14 amino acids. V was pared by 5 bases and J by 11 bases, with 21 bases between. Germline V CDR1 and CDR2: MNHNY, SVGAGI (reference sequence). In DNA form, the CDR3 reads TGTGCCAGCAGTGACGTCAAAAACCCCTCAAAGGCTTTCTTT. Its translation is CASSDVKNPSKAFF.

The rearrangement links TRBV29-1 to TRBJ2-7; D perhaps matches TRBD2 (6 bases). The CDR3 length is 11 residues. V lost 7 bases and J lost 5, with 12 bases in between. The V gene's germline CDR1 is SQVTM and CDR2 ANQGSEA. CDR3 in DNA: TGCAGCGCGGGGGTGAGCGACGAGCAGTACTTC. Translating it yields CSAGVSDEQYF.

This clone occurred once. The V and J genes are TRBV6-6 and TRBJ1-2; D gene unclear. Germline CDR1 is MNHNY and CDR2 is SVGAGI (reference sequence). The CDR3 totals 12 residues. Deletions cut 5 bases from V and 5 bases from J, with 9 bases between. In DNA form, the CDR3 reads TGTGCCAGCAGTAATACCCTGTATGGCTACACCTTC. As protein: CASSNTLYGYTF.

In DNA form, the CDR3 reads TGTGCCAGCAGTTCCGGACAAGACCACGAGCAGTACTTC. Translated: CASSSGQDHEQYF. This chain links TRBV11-3 with TRBJ2-7; the D gene is possibly TRBD1 (5 bases). The CDR3 totals 13 residues. Germline CDR1 and CDR2: SGHNT and YENEEA. The V and J ends lost 6 bases and 5 bases respectively, with 14 bases between them. Supplemented by reference TRBV11-3 and TRBJ2-7, the full variable domain reads EAGVVQSPRYKIIEKKQPVAFWCNPISGHNTLYWYLQNLGQGPELLIRYENEEAVDDSQLPKDRFSAERLKGVDSTLKIQPAELGDSAVYLCASSSGQDHEQYFGPGTRLTVT.

The V and J genes are TRBV27 and TRBJ2-1; no definite D call. This CDR3 contains 16 residues. V lost 5 bases to trimming and J lost 4 bases, with 18 bases between them. Per the germline V gene, CDR1 is MNHEY and CDR2 is SMNVEV (reference sequence). The CDR3 reads CASSLSVLGIYNEQFF. CDR3 DNA: TGTGCCAGCAGTCTCTCGGTATTGGGGATATACAATGAGCAGTTCTTC.

The genes are TRBV4-3 and TRBJ1-2, with TRBD1 matching 7 bases. The CDR3 covers 15 residues. The V and J ends lost 4 bases and 4 bases, in that order; junction bases with no gene match: 9. Germline V gene lookup returns CDR1 LGHNA and CDR2 YSLEER. CDR3 region: CASSPVTGVSYGYTF. The CDR3 DNA sequence: TGCGCCAGCAGCCCGGTAACAGGGGTCTCCTATGGCTACACCTTC.

This sequence joins TRBV7-2 and TRBJ2-1; D ambiguous. V was clipped by 7 bases and J by 4 bases, with 14 bases between them. The CDR3 is made up of 14 amino acids. Germline CDR1 is SGHTA and CDR2 is FQGNSA. The CDR3: CASMSDPSYNEQFF. The CDR3 bases are TGTGCCAGCATGTCGGACCCTTCATACAATGAGCAGTTCTTC.

J is TRBJ1-2 and V is TRBV9; no clear D gene. Germline V gives CDR1 SGDLS, CDR2 YYNGEE. Trimming stripped 0 bases from V and 2 bases from J, with 11 bases between. This CDR3 region has 15 residues. The CDR3 spells CASSVGKGTNYGYTF. Written as DNA, the CDR3 is TGTGCCAGCAGCGTAGGTAAAGGAACGAACTATGGCTACACCTTC.

The genes are TRBV30 and TRBJ1-4; D not certain. CDR3 length equals 16 residues. CDR1 and CDR2 (germline): GTSNPN, SVGIG (reference sequence). Deletions cut 1 base from V and 2 bases from J, with 14 bases between. For the CDR3, the DNA is TGTGCCTGGAGTGCCGACGGAGGGAGCACTAATGAAAAACTGTTTTTT. This encodes CAWSADGGSTNEKLFF.

The rearrangement joins TRBV18 to TRBJ2-2, with TRBD1 matching 7 bases. The length of the CDR3 is 16 residues. J gave up 0 bases and V 3 bases, and 4 bases lay outside the gene matches. CDR1 is KGHSH and CDR2 is LQKENI in the germline V gene. CDR3 sequence reads: CASSPKQGPNTGELFF. For the CDR3, the DNA is TGTGCCAGCTCACCTAAACAGGGGCCGAACACCGGGGAGCTGTTTTTT. The whole variable domain, remainder taken from reference TRBV18 and TRBJ2-2, is NAGVMQNPRHLVRRRGQEARLRCSPMKGHSHVYWYRQLPEEGLKFMVYLQKENIIDESGMPKERFSAEFPKEGPSILRIQQVVRGDSAAYFCASSPKQGPNTGELFFGEGSRLTVL.

The count of this clone is one. The chain is built from TRBV19 and TRBJ1-5; TRBD1 agrees at 7 bases. Unmatched junction bases numbered 3, after V lost 3 bases and J lost 4 bases. Germline V lookup: CDR1 LNHDA, CDR2 SQIVND (reference sequence). The CDR3 has 14 amino acids. CDR3 amino acids: CASSIGQANQPQHF. DNA of the CDR3: TGTGCCAGTAGTATTGGACAGGCAAATCAGCCCCAGCATTTT.

This clone was seen just once. The chain combines TRBV5-8 with TRBJ2-1, with D uncertain. This CDR3 contains 15 residues. V was cut by 4 bases and J by 4 bases, with 15 bases left in between. CDR1 is SGHTS, CDR2 YDEGEE, per germline. The CDR3 protein is CASSPILSGYNEQFF. The CDR3 DNA is TGTGCCAGCAGCCCGATACTCTCTGGATACAATGAGCAGTTCTTC.

The genes are TRBV5-1 and TRBJ2-7; D possibly uses TRBD1 or TRBD2 (5 bases each). This CDR3 region has 18 residues. Looked up from germline, CDR1 is SGHRS and CDR2 is YFSETQ. V was shortened by 1 base and J by 7 bases, with 27 bases between the two germline ends. This CDR3 reads CASSLSTQGGLMLLEQYF. The CDR3 nucleotides read TGCGCCAGCAGCTTGAGCACCCAGGGTGGACTCATGCTTTTGGAGCAGTACTTC.